Listed here are 26 T cell receptor beta chains from one sample, sequenced in a study of cytomegalovirus exposure and HLA in healthy donors. PCR primers comprised 60 Vbeta and 13 Jbeta primers. Assay: immunoSEQ multiplex PCR; the TCRdb copy retains only in-frame clones and omits some. The sample includes tens of thousands of clones, approximately 76% seen only once; the top ten take around 8.4%. Sequenced material: PBMCs. The receptors shown here come from a woman aged 25 to 39 in good health and CMV-seropositive.

The V gene is TRBV7-9, the J gene TRBJ1-6; 8 bases fit TRBD1. V lost 5 bases to trimming and J lost 10 bases; unmatched junction nucleotides: 7. Germline assignment: CDR1 SEHNR and CDR2 FQNEAQ (reference sequence). This CDR3 region has 14 residues. The CDR3 loop is CASSDGQGHSPLHF. DNA for the CDR3: TGTGCCAGCAGCGACGGACAGGGTCACTCACCCCTCCACTTT.

This chain links TRBV25-1 with TRBJ2-7; TRBD1 aligns across 10 bases. Germline V lookup: CDR1 MGHDK, CDR2 SYGVNS. The CDR3 consists of 13 residues. The ends lost 5 bases at V and 6 bases at J; junction bases unmatched: 4. The CDR3 DNA reads as TGTGCCAGCAGTAGACAGGGGGCCCTCGAGCAGTACTTC. Amino acid sequence: CASSRQGALEQYF.

A single count supports this clone. This sequence joins TRBV15 and TRBJ1-2; D is unresolved. There are 15 residues in the CDR3. V lost 1 base, J lost 4 bases, and 13 bases lay in between. The germline gives CDR1 LNHNV, CDR2 YYDKDF (reference sequence). The CDR3 spells CATSRASTLRYGYTF. CDR3 nucleotide sequence: TGTGCCACCAGCAGAGCATCTACCCTACGCTATGGCTACACCTTC.

The chain joins TRBV21-1 to TRBJ2-4; the table's D call TRBD2 went unverified against the DNA. TRBV21-1 is classified as a pseudogene. The CDR3 spans 18 residues. CDR3 sequence reads: CASSLGTRASRAKNIQYF. CDR3 DNA: TGTGCCAGCAGCTTGGGGACTAGGGCATCTAGGGCCAAAAACATTCAGTACTTC.

This sequence joins TRBV6-1 and TRBJ2-4; D perhaps matches TRBD2 (5 bases). CDR3 length equals 15 residues. The V and J ends lost 2 bases and 3 bases respectively, with 11 bases between them. Germline V gene data show CDR1 as MNHNS and CDR2 as SASEGT. This CDR3 reads CASSEIGVDKNIQYF. CDR3 DNA: TGTGCCAGCAGTGAAATCGGGGTAGACAAAAACATTCAGTACTTC.

This clone was seen a single time. J is TRBJ2-1 and V is TRBV6-6; possibly TRBD2 for D (6 bases). The length of the CDR3 is 15 residues. The V end lost 2 bases, the J end lost 5 bases, and 13 bases lay between the germline ends. CDR1 MNHNY and CDR2 SVGAGI come from the germline V gene (reference sequence). CDR3 sequence: CASSYPEAGDNEQFF. In nucleotides, the CDR3 is TGTGCCAGCAGTTACCCTGAAGCGGGCGACAATGAGCAGTTCTTC.

V and J are TRBV27 and TRBJ1-1; 9 bases line up with TRBD1. Germline V gene data show CDR1 as MNHEY and CDR2 as SMNVEV (reference sequence). Trimming removed 5 bases from V and 7 bases from J; junction bases left unmatched: 8. CDR3 length: 14 residues. The CDR3 loop reads CASSDGQGMFEAFF. The CDR3 coding sequence is TGTGCCAGCAGTGACGGACAGGGGATGTTTGAAGCTTTCTTT.

The V and J genes are TRBV28 and TRBJ1-5, with TRBD1 identical over 9 bases. Germline V gene sequence: CDR1 MDHEN, CDR2 SYDVKM. V trimming: 5 bases; J trimming: 7 bases; junction bases outside the gene matches: 6. The CDR3 is made up of 14 amino acids. In DNA form, the CDR3 reads TGTGCCAGCAGTGGGGGACAGGGTCGGCAGCCCCAGCATTTT. This translates into CASSGGQGRQPQHF.

The chain couples TRBV5-1 to TRBJ1-6; the match to TRBD1 covers 9 bases. V lost 2 bases, J lost 6 bases, and 9 bases stayed unmatched. Per germline, CDR1 SGHRS and CDR2 YFSETQ. CDR3 size: 17 residues. The CDR3 nucleotides are TGCGCCAGCAGCTTTACAGGGGGCGACCGCACTAATTCACCCCTCCACTTT. Translating gives CASSFTGGDRTNSPLHF.

The J gene is TRBJ2-1, the V gene TRBV6-1; 10 bases match TRBD2. The trim removed 8 bases at V and 8 bases at J, leaving 6 bases unmatched. Per germline, CDR1 MNHNS and CDR2 SASEGT. The CDR3 consists of 13 residues. CDR3: CASRTSGGDEQFF. CDR3 DNA: TGTGCCAGCCGGACTAGCGGCGGGGATGAGCAGTTCTTC.

The rearrangement links TRBV7-8 to TRBJ2-1, with 8 bases that match TRBD1. The CDR3 contains 17 residues. Looked up from germline, CDR1 is SGHVS and CDR2 is FQNEAQ. The junction had 12 bases not matched to a gene; V was cut back by 4 bases and J by 4 bases. The CDR3 region has the DNA TGTGCCAGCAGCTATGGGACAGGTGCCCCCCTATACAATGAGCAGTTCTTC. Protein product: CASSYGTGAPLYNEQFF.

In the case of this clone: The same CDR3 is also encoded by other DNA sequences in this sample. The rearrangement links TRBV7-2 to TRBJ1-1; D remains ambiguous. The germline V gene encodes CDR1 SGHTA and CDR2 FQGNSA. Deletions cut 5 bases from V and 0 bases from J, with 7 bases between. The CDR3 runs 13 residues. CDR3 region: CASSPYLNTEAFF. CDR3 coding DNA: TGTGCCAGCAGCCCCTATTTGAACACTGAAGCTTTCTTT.

The CDR3 region has the DNA TGTGCCAGCCGTAACAGGGGGCGAAGCTATGGCTACACCTTC. Protein product: CASRNRGRSYGYTF. The chain has TRBV28 and TRBJ1-2, with 9 positions matching TRBD1. This CDR3 region has 14 residues. CDR1 MDHEN and CDR2 SYDVKM come from the germline V gene. V was pared by 8 bases and J by 4 bases, with 8 bases of the junction left unmatched.

The chain links TRBV30 to TRBJ1-1, with a tentative D call TRBD1 (5 bases). This CDR3 is 13 amino acids long. With 4 bases removed from V and 4 bases from J, the gap between germline ends came to 13 bases. Germline loops: CDR1 GTSNPN, CDR2 SVGIG (reference sequence). The CDR3 loop reads CAWNSGVLTEAFF. The CDR3 DNA reads as TGTGCCTGGAACTCGGGGGTGCTCACTGAAGCTTTCTTT.

The chain links TRBV28 to TRBJ1-1; D ambiguous. The CDR3 has 15 amino acids. Germline values: CDR1 MDHEN, CDR2 SYDVKM. The V gene lost 7 bases and the J gene lost 3 bases, with 18 bases spanning the gap. The CDR3 DNA reads TGTGCCAGCACCCCCTCCCTCGGGAGTTACACTGAAGCTTTCTTT. This encodes CASTPSLGSYTEAFF.

The V call is TRBV5-4, the J call TRBJ2-5, with a possible D match to TRBD1 (5 bases). Germline CDR1 is SGHNT and CDR2 is YYREEE (reference sequence). This CDR3 contains 12 residues. The V end was cut by 0 bases, the J end by 9 bases, with 9 bases between. CDR3 protein: CASSLEGLAQYF. The CDR3 DNA is TGTGCCAGCAGCTTGGAGGGGCTAGCCCAGTACTTC.

The chain joins TRBV2 to TRBJ1-6, with 7 bases fitting TRBD1. From germline, CDR1 is SNHLY and CDR2 FYNNEI. The CDR3 contains 17 residues. V lost 7 bases and J lost 0; bases outside the gene matches: 9. The CDR3 region is CASIITGASSYNSPLHF. CDR3 DNA sequence: TGTGCCAGCATTATAACAGGGGCGAGCTCCTATAATTCACCCCTCCACTTT.

The V call is TRBV29-1, the J call TRBJ1-2; D remains unclear. V lost 3 bases, J lost 8 bases, and 22 bases lay in between. Germline loops: CDR1 SQVTM, CDR2 ANQGSEA. The CDR3 runs 15 residues. The chain's CDR3 is CSVDSGVGGSYGYTF. As DNA, the CDR3 is TGCAGCGTTGATAGTGGTGTCGGAGGGTCTTACGGCTACACCTTC.

This chain joins TRBV20-1 and TRBJ1-5, with D unclear. Trimming took off 5 bases at V and 7 bases at J, with 6 bases between the two ends. Germline CDR1 is DFQATT and CDR2 is SNEGSKA (reference sequence). This CDR3 region has 10 residues. The CDR3 sequence: CSAGTQPQHF. CDR3 DNA sequence: TGCAGTGCTGGCACACAGCCCCAGCATTTT.

The rearrangement joins TRBV28 to TRBJ2-5, with TRBD2 matching 8 bases. After removal of 4 bases from V and 5 bases from J, the junction contained 9 bases not matched to a gene. This CDR3 is 15 amino acids long. The V gene's germline CDR1 is MDHEN and CDR2 SYDVKM. CDR3 protein: CASSSSGGRRETQYF. DNA for the CDR3: TGTGCCAGCAGTTCCTCCGGCGGGAGGAGGGAGACCCAGTACTTC.

The J gene is TRBJ1-1, the V gene TRBV5-1; 10 bases align to TRBD1. The junction had 7 bases not matched to a gene; V was cut back by 3 bases and J by 5 bases. This CDR3 is built from 15 residues. Looked up from germline, CDR1 is SGHRS and CDR2 is YFSETQ. This CDR3 is CASSSWDRGETEAFF. The CDR3 coding sequence is TGCGCCAGCAGCTCCTGGGACAGGGGAGAAACTGAAGCTTTCTTT.

By share of the sample, this clone is medium-sized. The rearrangement uses TRBV19 and TRBJ1-5, with D perhaps matching TRBD1 (5 bases). The germline gives CDR1 LNHDA, CDR2 SQIVND (reference sequence). This CDR3 spans 15 amino acids. V lost 5 bases and J lost 4, with 15 bases in between. CDR3 DNA: TGTGCCAGTAGTTTTCGGCAGGGAGGGAATCAGCCCCAGCATTTT. Translation gives CASSFRQGGNQPQHF.

The V and J genes are TRBV9 and TRBJ2-5; D perhaps matches TRBD2 (7 bases). The V and J ends lost 4 bases and 7 bases respectively, with 29 bases between them. This CDR3 region has 18 residues. Germline CDR1 is SGDLS and CDR2 is YYNGEE. CDR3 in amino acids: CASSQDGGGGTAGLTQYF. The DNA for the CDR3 is TGTGCCAGCAGCCAAGATGGGGGAGGGGGGACTGCCGGGCTGACCCAGTACTTC.

The V call is TRBV10-3, the J call TRBJ1-1; weak D call: TRBD1 (6 bases). V gave up 3 bases and J gave up 2 bases, with 19 bases separating them. The CDR3 runs to 17 residues. Germline lookup yields CDR1 ENHRY and CDR2 SYGVKD. The CDR3 reads CAISDSRDTKNNTEAFF. CDR3 coding DNA: TGTGCCATCAGTGATTCCCGGGACACCAAAAACAACACTGAAGCTTTCTTT.

The chain employs TRBV7-8 and TRBJ2-2, with 7 bases identical to TRBD1. The CDR3 has 16 residues. The V gene end was trimmed by 2 bases and the J gene end by 0 bases; junction bases not matched to a gene: 3. In germline, CDR1 is SGHVS, CDR2 FQNEAQ. The CDR3 here is CASSLRGTANTGELFF. The CDR3 bases are TGTGCCAGCAGCTTAAGAGGGACAGCGAACACCGGGGAGCTGTTTTTT. The variable domain in full, completed from reference TRBV7-8 and TRBJ2-2, reads GAGVSQSPRYKVAKRGQDVALRCDPISGHVSLFWYQQALGQGPEFLTYFQNEAQLDKSGLPSDRFFAERPEGSVSTLKIQRTQQEDSAVYLCASSLRGTANTGELFFGEGSRLTVL.

The gene calls are TRBV11-2 and TRBJ2-1, with TRBD2 identical over 11 bases. The CDR3 covers 16 residues. V shed 5 bases, J shed 2 bases, and the junction held 5 bases outside the gene matches. CDR1 is SGHAT and CDR2 is FQNNGV in the germline V gene. The CDR3, as DNA: TGTGCCAGCAGCCCTGAGACTAGCGGGACCTACAATGAGCAGTTCTTC. Translated, it gives CASSPETSGTYNEQFF.